This is a list of T cell receptor beta chains from one sample in a study of blood T cell repertoires in COVID-19. The data were produced by immunoSEQ multiplex PCR, yet TCRdb's version contains in-frame clones alone and is incomplete. The sample holds under 150,000 clones, around nine tenths seen once. The sequenced sample was peripheral blood. These receptors all come from a human donor with active COVID-19. The donor label of this sample is uncertain. Each CDR3 is given with its conserved first and last residue. The D gene is left open where the match is weak. For some rows the clone size is stated as once, few or many, or as a class when expanded; others skip it.

>-|TRBJ1-5|TRBV10-3|-
TGTGCCATCGGGGCTGGACAGCCCAATCAGCCCCAGCATTTT
CAIGAGQPNQPQHF
>-|TRBJ2-7|TRBV7-8|few
TGTGCCAGCAGCCGCGGGGAGAACTCCTACGAGCAGTACTTC
CASSRGENSYEQYF
>TRBD1|TRBJ2-7|TRBV5-1|once
TGCGCCAGCAGCTTGGCGGGCCAGGGGGTCCACGAGCAGTACTTC
CASSLAGQGVHEQYF
>-|TRBJ1-1|TRBV5-1|-
TGCGCCAGCAGCTTCCAGGGGAGGAACACTGAAGCTTTCTTT
CASSFQGRNTEAFF
>TRBD1|TRBJ2-5|TRBV18|-
TGTGCCAGCTCACCAACCGGGACAGGGGGCGCGGAGACCCAGTACTTC
CASSPTGTGGAETQYF
>TRBD2|TRBJ2-7|TRBV19|-
TGTGCCAGTAGTACCCTAATGACTAGCGATCCCTACGAGCAGTACTTC
CASSTLMTSDPYEQYF
>-|TRBJ1-1|TRBV6-6|-
TGTGCCAGCGGGGCGAACACTGAAGCTTTCTTT
CASGANTEAFF
>-|TRBJ1-1|TRBV19|-
TGTGCCAGTAGTATCATAGGGGCAGGTGAAGCTTTCTTT
CASSIIGAGEAFF
>-|TRBJ1-4|TRBV5-4|-
TGTGCCAGCAGCTTGGCGCTTGGGGCGAACTTGGAACTGTTTTTT
CASSLALGANLELFF
>TRBD1|TRBJ1-2|TRBV4-2|-
TGTGCCAGCAGCCCACCCGGTGCCGACAGGGGTAATGGCTACACCTTC
CASSPPGADRGNGYTF
>-|TRBJ2-7|TRBV28|-
TGTGCCAGCAGTTTGGGTGGATTGCCGGGAGAGCAGTACTTC
CASSLGGLPGEQYF
>-|TRBJ2-3|TRBV11-3|-
TGTGCCAGCAGCTTAGGTTCAGGGGAAGGCACAGATACGCAGTATTTT
CASSLGSGEGTDTQYF
>-|TRBJ1-3|TRBV7-2|-
TGTGCCAGCAGCTTAGTTCCTCGGAGGGGGGGCTCTGGAAACACCATATATTTT
CASSLVPRRGGSGNTIYF
>-|TRBJ1-1|TRBV7-9|-
TGTGCCAGCAGCCAAACCGGGACAACGAACACTGAAGCTTTCTTT
CASSQTGTTNTEAFF
>-|TRBJ1-6|TRBV7-9|few
TGTGCCAGCAGCTTGGGGAGCTCCTATAATTCACCCCTCCACTTT
CASSLGSSYNSPLHF
>-|TRBJ1-4|TRBV5-6|-
TGTGCCAGCAGCTTGGGGGGGACTAGTGAAAAACTGTTTTTT
CASSLGGTSEKLFF
>TRBD2|TRBJ2-5|TRBV5-6|-
TGTGCCAGCAGCTTCGGACTAGTCTCACAGACCCAGTACTTC
CASSFGLVSQTQYF
>-|TRBJ2-7|TRBV15|-
TGTGCCACCAGTGTAAAAGGGACAATCTACGAGCAGTACTTC
CATSVKGTIYEQYF
>-|TRBJ2-7|TRBV12-5|-
TGTGCTAGTGGTTTCGATCCCGGGACACGAGCCTACGAGCAGTACTTC
CASGFDPGTRAYEQYF
>-|TRBJ2-2|TRBV15|-
TGTGCCACCAGCAGAGATTATGAGGGCCCCACGGTGACCGGGGAGCTGTTTTTT
CATSRDYEGPTVTGELFF
>TRBD1|TRBJ1-6|TRBV19|few
TGTGCCAGTTGTCTACAGGGGGGCAATTCACCCCTCCACTTT
CASCLQGGNSPLHF
>-|TRBJ2-5|TRBV12-2|once
TGTGCAAGTCGCTTAGTTAGTCGGGAGGCCCAAGAGACCCAGTACTTC
CASRLVSREAQETQYF
>-|TRBJ2-5|TRBV6-1|-
TGTGCCAGCAGTGAGTTTACATACCAAGAGACCCAGTACTTC
CASSEFTYQETQYF
>TRBD1|TRBJ2-2|TRBV27|-
TGTGCCAGCAGCTCTGGACAGGGGGCCCCCACCGGGGAGCTGTTTTTT
CASSSGQGAPTGELFF
>-|TRBJ1-3|TRBV5-1|-
TGCGCCAGCAGCTTGGAACAAGCTGGAAACACCATATATTTT
CASSLEQAGNTIYF
>TRBD1|TRBJ1-6|TRBV28|-
TGTGCCAGCAGTACAGGGACAGCTTATAATTCACCCCTCCACTTT
CASSTGTAYNSPLHF
>TRBD2|TRBJ2-1|TRBV7-9|-
TGTGCCAGCAGCAGAAGCGGGGGGTTATCATGGGAGCAGTTCTTC
CASSRSGGLSWEQFF
>-|TRBJ1-1|TRBV19|-
TGTGCCAGTAGTACCTCCCTGGGGGCCACTGAAGCTTTCTTT
CASSTSLGATEAFF
>TRBD2|TRBJ2-1|TRBV6-5|once
TGTGCCAGCAGTTACAGTCCTAGCGGGGGGTACAATGAGCAGTTCTTC
CASSYSPSGGYNEQFF
>-|TRBJ1-2|TRBV7-9|-
TGTGCCAGCAGTGCAGGGTTTATCTATGGCTACACCTTC
CASSAGFIYGYTF
>-|TRBJ2-1|TRBV5-6|once
TGTGCCAGCAGCATTTTCCGTCATGAGCAGTTCTTC
CASSIFRHEQFF
>TRBD1|TRBJ1-2|TRBV9|-
TGTGCCAGCAACGGTGGACAGGAACCCTATGGCTACACCTTC
CASNGGQEPYGYTF
>TRBD1|TRBJ1-1|TRBV12-3/TRBV12-4|-
TGTGCCAGCACCCGGACAGGTTCCACTGAAGCTTTCTTT
CASTRTGSTEAFF
>-|TRBJ1-5|TRBV2|-
TGTGCCAGCAGTGAAAGAGGGGGGGCGCGGGATCAGCCCCAGCATTTT
CASSERGGARDQPQHF
>TRBD1|TRBJ1-1|TRBV4-3|-
TGCGCCAGCAGCCTACAGGGGGGAGGGACTGAAGCTTTCTTT
CASSLQGGGTEAFF
>-|TRBJ2-7|TRBV28|-
TGTGCCATCAGTCCAATTCTAGGGACAAAGACCTACGAGCAGTACTTC
CAISPILGTKTYEQYF